The 24 T cell receptor beta chains below come from one sample, sequenced in a study of blood T cell repertoires in COVID-19. Assay: immunoSEQ multiplex PCR; the TCRdb copy retains only in-frame clones and omits some. The sample lists 150,000 or so clones, 85% to 90% seen once, with approximately 7% in the top ten. The specimen sequenced was peripheral blood. These receptors were taken from a man between 50 and 59 years old with active or convalescent COVID-19.

The gene calls are TRBV7-2 and TRBJ2-7; D is perhaps TRBD2 (5 bases). Trimming shortened V by 1 base and J by 3 bases, and 13 bases separated the two germline ends. CDR1 and CDR2 from the germline V gene are SGHTA and FQGNSA. There are 15 residues in the CDR3. The CDR3 region is CASSLGLASNYEQYF. DNA for the CDR3: TGTGCCAGCAGCTTAGGGCTAGCCTCAAACTACGAGCAGTACTTC.

This chain joins TRBV9 and TRBJ2-7, with D unresolved. The CDR3 spans 13 residues. Germline CDR1 is SGDLS and CDR2 is YYNGEE. V lost 4 bases, J lost 2 bases, and 10 bases lay in between. CDR3 loop: CASSPPSPYEQYF. Here the CDR3 DNA reads TGTGCCAGCAGCCCCCCCTCCCCCTACGAGCAGTACTTC. Supplemented by reference TRBV9 and TRBJ2-7, the full variable domain reads DSGVTQTPKHLITATGQRVTLRCSPRSGDLSVYWYQQSLDQGLQFLIQYYNGEERAKGNILERFSAQQFPDLHSELNLSSLELGDSALYFCASSPPSPYEQYFGPGTRLTVT.

About this clone itself: Because the CDR3's place on the DNA is in doubt, the DNA is left out and the CDR3 is given as listed by TCRdb. The chain joins TRBV19 to TRBJ2-4; the DNA was not used to check the table's D call, TRBD2. The length of the CDR3 is 13 amino acids, counting both ends. CDR1 and CDR2 from the germline V gene are LNHDA and SQIVND (reference sequence). CDR3 amino acids: CASSISARAIQYF.

The rearrangement joins TRBV4-3 to TRBJ2-2, with 8 bases identical to TRBD1. Germline V CDR1 and CDR2: LGHNA, YSLEER. The CDR3 covers 16 residues. V lost 4 bases to trimming and J lost 4 bases; unmatched junction nucleotides: 8. The CDR3 coding sequence is TGCGCCAGCAGCCGGACAGGGCGTCTGTCCACCGGGGAGCTGTTTTTT. Its translation: CASSRTGRLSTGELFF.

The CDR3 bases are TGCGCCAGCCCCGCCCAGGGGTATAATTCACCCCTCCACTTT. Its protein product is CASPAQGYNSPLHF. This sequence joins TRBV23-1 and TRBJ1-6; tentatively, D is TRBD1 (6 bases). TRBV23-1 counts as an open reading frame of uncertain function. The V and J ends lost 8 bases and 4 bases respectively, with 12 bases between them. The CDR3 contains 14 residues.

This clone was seen a single time. This CDR3 is CASSQDTGGEGYTF. Here the CDR3 DNA reads TGTGCCAGCAGCCAGGACACAGGGGGAGAGGGCTACACCTTC. The chain links TRBV14 to TRBJ1-2, with 8 bases lining up with TRBD1. The CDR3 length is 14 residues. CDR1 is SGHDN and CDR2 is FVKESK in the germline V gene. The trim removed 3 bases at V and 8 bases at J, leaving 8 bases unmatched. Based on the CDR3 plus reference TRBV14 and TRBJ1-2, the full variable domain is EAGVTQFPSHSVIEKGQTVTLRCDPISGHDNLYWYRRVMGKEIKFLLHFVKESKQDESGMPNNRFLAERTGGTYSTLKVQPAELEDSGVYFCASSQDTGGEGYTFGSGTRLTVV.

The chain couples TRBV27 to TRBJ2-3, with unresolved D. The CDR3 runs 13 residues. CDR1 is MNHEY and CDR2 is SMNVEV in the germline V gene (reference sequence). V was clipped by 3 bases and J by 3 bases, with 7 bases between them. The chain's CDR3 is CASSLSFTDTQYF. CDR3 DNA: TGTGCCAGCAGTTTGAGCTTTACAGATACGCAGTATTTT.

With regard to this clone: This CDR3 is also generated by other DNA sequences in the sample. The V and J genes are TRBV9 and TRBJ1-4, with D perhaps matching TRBD1 (5 bases). This CDR3 is built from 15 residues. Trimming took off 0 bases at V and 6 bases at J, with 12 bases between the two ends. Germline V lookup: CDR1 SGDLS, CDR2 YYNGEE. Written as DNA, the CDR3 is TGTGCCAGCAGCGTAGGTGCAGGGAGGTATGAAAAACTGTTTTTT. Protein sequence: CASSVGAGRYEKLFF.

The chain has TRBV19 and TRBJ2-2; the D gene is possibly TRBD1 (5 bases). CDR3 length: 14 amino acids. Germline V gene sequence: CDR1 LNHDA, CDR2 SQIVND (reference sequence). Trimming removed 3 bases from V and 7 bases from J, with 12 bases in between. CDR3 residues: CASSIYGAGGELFF. CDR3 in DNA: TGTGCCAGTAGTATTTATGGGGCAGGCGGGGAGCTGTTTTTT.

CDR3 bases: TGTGCCAGCAGCCCCCTCGCGGGGGCCTACGAGCAGTACTTC. It translates to CASSPLAGAYEQYF. J is TRBJ2-7 and V is TRBV11-2; 7 bases line up with TRBD2. With V trimmed by 5 bases and J by 2 bases, 6 bases remained unmatched. The CDR3 sequence is 14 residues long. Germline lookup yields CDR1 SGHAT and CDR2 FQNNGV. Supplemented by reference TRBV11-2 and TRBJ2-7, the full variable domain reads EAGVAQSPRYKIIEKRQSVAFWCNPISGHATLYWYQQILGQGPKLLIQFQNNGVVDDSQLPKDRFSAERLKGVDSTLKIQPAKLEDSAVYLCASSPLAGAYEQYFGPGTRLTVT.

This sequence joins TRBV30 and TRBJ2-1, with 10 bases aligning to TRBD1. V lost 5 bases, J lost 4 bases, and 2 bases stayed unmatched. This CDR3 is 13 amino acids long. The V gene's germline CDR1 is GTSNPN and CDR2 SVGIG (reference sequence). CDR3 nucleotides: TGTGCCTGGGGACAGGGGGTATACAATGAGCAGTTCTTC. Translating gives CAWGQGVYNEQFF.

This chain links TRBV29-1 with TRBJ1-2; perhaps TRBD1 as D (6 bases). Between the trimmed V and J ends, which lost 4 bases and 6 bases, there was a span of 12 bases. The CDR3 is 12 residues long. Germline loops: CDR1 SQVTM, CDR2 ANQGSEA. The CDR3 sequence: CSVVQGGDGYTF. The DNA of the CDR3 is TGCAGCGTTGTACAGGGAGGGGATGGCTACACCTTC.

This clone was counted once. V and J are TRBV15 and TRBJ2-7; tentatively, D is TRBD2 (5 bases). V lost 5 bases, J lost 0 bases, and 14 bases lay in between. Germline V lookup: CDR1 LNHNV, CDR2 YYDKDF (reference sequence). The CDR3 spans 15 residues. CDR3 region: CATSDSGSSSYEQYF. For the CDR3, the DNA is TGTGCCACCAGCGATTCGGGATCGAGCTCCTACGAGCAGTACTTC.

This clone was seen a few times. The genes are TRBV5-1 and TRBJ1-6, with no clear D. This CDR3 region has 14 residues. CDR1 is SGHRS and CDR2 is YFSETQ in the germline V gene. V lost 2 bases and J lost 6, with 9 bases in between. CDR3 coding DNA: TGCGCCAGCAGCTTCGAGGGCTTTAATTCACCCCTCCACTTT. It yields the protein CASSFEGFNSPLHF.

This clone appeared a single time. The rearrangement links TRBV18 to TRBJ2-7; tentatively, D is TRBD1 (5 bases). This CDR3 comprises 15 residues. Germline V lookup: CDR1 KGHSH, CDR2 LQKENI. The V end lost 1 base, the J end lost 3 bases, and 13 bases lay between the germline ends. CDR3 in DNA: TGTGCCAGCTCACCACGGCAGGGTCAGGTCTACGAGCAGTACTTC. Encoded protein: CASSPRQGQVYEQYF.

A single count supports this clone. The rearrangement uses TRBV5-4 and TRBJ2-7; 7 bases agree with TRBD1. There are 13 residues in the CDR3. Trimming removed 3 bases from V and 2 bases from J; junction bases left unmatched: 2. Germline assignment: CDR1 SGHNT and CDR2 YYREEE (reference sequence). The CDR3 nucleotides are TGTGCCAGCAGCTCGGGACAGACCTACGAGCAGTACTTC. Translated, it gives CASSSGQTYEQYF.

The chain is built from TRBV4-3 and TRBJ2-2; 10 nucleotides line up with TRBD2. After removal of 0 bases from V and 5 bases from J, the junction contained 9 bases not matched to a gene. Germline CDR1 reads LGHNA; CDR2 reads YSLEER. There are 18 residues in the CDR3. CDR3 sequence: CASSQDYSGGARTGELFF. The CDR3, as DNA: TGCGCCAGCAGCCAAGATTACAGCGGGGGGGCACGAACCGGGGAGCTGTTTTTT.

This chain joins TRBV5-8 and TRBJ2-1; TRBD2 aligns across 16 bases. Germline CDR1 SGHTS, CDR2 YDEGEE. The CDR3 is 16 amino acids. V trimming: 3 bases; J trimming: 8 bases; junction bases outside the gene matches: 5. The CDR3 sequence: CASSWGLAGGSDEQFF. The DNA of the CDR3 is TGTGCCAGCAGCTGGGGACTAGCGGGGGGGTCTGATGAGCAGTTCTTC.

The J gene is TRBJ1-1, the V gene TRBV5-1; D gene uncertain. The V gene lost 4 bases and the J gene lost 4 bases, with 11 bases spanning the gap. Germline V gene sequence: CDR1 SGHRS, CDR2 YFSETQ. The CDR3 contains 13 residues. CDR3 DNA sequence: TGCGCCAGCAGCCCGAACTTTGTCACTGAAGCTTTCTTT. Its protein is CASSPNFVTEAFF.

The chain uses TRBV12-5 and TRBJ2-7; tentative D call: TRBD2 (5 bases). V was shortened by 9 bases and J by 0 bases, with 9 bases between the two germline ends. CDR3 length: 12 amino acids. Germline V lookup: CDR1 LGHNT, CDR2 FRNRAP. The CDR3 sequence: CASTGDSYEQYF. CDR3 bases: TGTGCTAGCACCGGGGACTCCTACGAGCAGTACTTC.

This chain joins TRBV18 and TRBJ2-5; 8 nucleotides match TRBD1. The germline gives CDR1 KGHSH, CDR2 LQKENI. The CDR3 covers 16 residues. Germline trimming cut 2 bases from V and 0 bases from J; bases unmatched to any gene: 5. For the CDR3, the DNA is TGTGCCAGCTCACCAGCGGCAGGGGGCTACCAAGAGACCCAGTACTTC. It encodes CASSPAAGGYQETQYF. Combining the CDR3 with reference TRBV18 and TRBJ2-5 gives the whole variable domain NAGVMQNPRHLVRRRGQEARLRCSPMKGHSHVYWYRQLPEEGLKFMVYLQKENIIDESGMPKERFSAEFPKEGPSILRIQQVVRGDSAAYFCASSPAAGGYQETQYFGPGTRLLVL.

The V call is TRBV7-2, the J call TRBJ1-5; 7 bases align to TRBD1. This CDR3 has 15 amino acids. Losses at the gene ends were 5 bases for V and 6 bases for J; bases not matched to a gene: 10. Germline loops: CDR1 SGHTA, CDR2 FQGNSA. CDR3 nucleotides: TGTGCCAGCAGCCCCGTGGAGGGGGCTATTCAGCCCCAGCATTTT. Translating gives CASSPVEGAIQPQHF.

This clone was picked up a small number of times. J is TRBJ1-1 and V is TRBV29-1; maybe TRBD1 (6 bases). Germline loops: CDR1 SQVTM, CDR2 ANQGSEA. Trimming took 5 bases from V and 3 from J, leaving 10 bases between them. This CDR3 is 12 amino acids long. The CDR3 sequence: CSVYRVDTEAFF. CDR3 DNA: TGCAGCGTTTACAGGGTGGACACTGAAGCTTTCTTT.

This clone appeared once. The V gene is TRBV3-1 (or the pseudogene TRBV3-2), the J gene TRBJ2-3, with 9 bases that match TRBD2. J gave up 8 bases and V 1 base, and 4 bases lay outside the gene matches. The CDR3 covers 14 residues. Looked up from germline, CDR1 is LGHDT and CDR2 is YNNKEL (reference sequence). The CDR3 loop reads CASSQGGGEGTQYF. In DNA form, the CDR3 reads TGTGCCAGCAGCCAAGGCGGGGGGGAGGGTACGCAGTATTTT.